The 6 T cell receptor beta chains in this list originate from one sample, sequenced in a study of blood T cell repertoires in COVID-19. Profiled with immunoSEQ multiplex PCR; TCRdb holds only in-frame clones, not every one. Of 120,000 to 150,000 clones listed, over 75% are singletons. The sample consisted of peripheral blood. These receptor sequences come from a woman aged 45-65 years with acute or convalescent COVID-19.

This clone was observed once. The V and J genes are TRBV20-1 and TRBJ1-2, with D perhaps matching TRBD1 (5 bases). Germline V gene sequence: CDR1 DFQATT, CDR2 SNEGSKA (reference sequence). This CDR3 contains 12 residues. V gave up 3 bases and J gave up 3 bases, with 8 bases separating them. The CDR3 sequence: CSASSGDYGYTF. In DNA, the CDR3 is TGCAGTGCTAGTTCGGGGGACTATGGCTACACCTTC.

This chain links TRBV11-2 with TRBJ2-1, with 7 bases lining up with TRBD2. V was clipped by 3 bases and J by 6 bases; unmatched bases: 11. Germline values: CDR1 SGHAT, CDR2 FQNNGV. There are 16 residues in the CDR3. The DNA of the CDR3 is TGTGCCAGCAGCTTCTCCGGCGGGGGTGTTGGCAATGAGCAGTTCTTC. It encodes CASSFSGGGVGNEQFF. The variable domain in full, with the rest retrieved from reference TRBV11-2 and TRBJ2-1, is EAGVAQSPRYKIIEKRQSVAFWCNPISGHATLYWYQQILGQGPKLLIQFQNNGVVDDSQLPKDRFSAERLKGVDSTLKIQPAKLEDSAVYLCASSFSGGGVGNEQFFGPGTRLTVL.

The genes are TRBV27 and TRBJ2-4; D uncertain. V lost 7 bases and J lost 8, with 15 bases in between. This CDR3 has 13 residues. The germline CDR1 and CDR2 sequences are MNHEY and SMNVEV (reference sequence). This CDR3 reads CASMFLRGDIQYF. The CDR3 DNA is TGTGCCAGCATGTTCCTACGCGGAGACATTCAGTACTTC.

This clone appeared a single time. This chain links TRBV4-3 with TRBJ2-5; 11 positions match TRBD2. V was pared by 1 base and J by 5 bases, with 0 bases of the junction left unmatched. The CDR3 covers 14 residues. Germline V gives CDR1 LGHNA, CDR2 YSLEER. The CDR3 sequence is CASSQASGGETQYF. Written as DNA, the CDR3 is TGCGCCAGCAGCCAAGCTAGCGGGGGGGAGACCCAGTACTTC.

The chain carries TRBV7-3 and TRBJ2-5, with D perhaps TRBD2 (6 bases). The CDR3 runs 13 residues. From germline, CDR1 is SGHTA and CDR2 FQGTGA. The V end lost 5 bases, the J end lost 2 bases, and 9 bases lay between the germline ends. CDR3 protein: CASSRGLQETQYF. The CDR3 DNA is TGTGCCAGCAGCCGGGGACTTCAAGAGACCCAGTACTTC.

A word on this clone: At one end, the junction sequence differs from germline, possibly due to a read error. The V call is TRBV6-1, the J call TRBJ1-3; 9 bases fit TRBD1. The CDR3 has 16 amino acids. The germline V gene has CDR1 MNHNS and CDR2 SASEGT. CDR3 nucleotide sequence: TGTGCCAGCAGTGATGACGGGACAGGGACGAGAAAGACCATATATTTT. This translates into CASSDDGTGTRKTIYF.